This TCR beta chain comes out of a study of T cells in Graves' hyperthyroidism and ophthalmopathy. This clonotype was recorded a few times. RNA transcripts were the template for amplifying TCR beta CDR3 regions. HTBI primers were the set used in a first-round RT-PCR of the TCR CDR3. MiXCR, applied by TCRdb to the multiplex PCR reads, yields one record per CDR3 protein. The sample holds hundreds of thousands of distinct CDR3 sequences, about 14% seen once. On the basis of clinical symptoms, serum thyroxine and TRAb, thyroid ultrasound and orbital computed tomography, diagnoses were made. Sequenced input: blood. The sequence was collected from a woman aged 18 to 35 with Graves' hyperthyroidism.

CDR3 sequence (DNA): TGTGCCAGCAGCCCGGGGGTGGGGTCTGCGAAGACCCAGTACTTC. Its protein product is CASSPGVGSAKTQYF. The rearrangement uses TRBV5-6 and TRBJ2-5; a weak D match, TRBD2 (6 bases). The CDR3 spans 15 residues. V lost 4 bases and J lost 6, with 19 bases in between. In germline, CDR1 is SGHDT, CDR2 YYEEEE.